The 8 T cell receptor beta chains in this list originate from one sample, sequenced in a study of shared clonotypes between healthy human individuals. Data came from immunoSEQ multiplex PCR; TCRdb stores just in-frame clones and leaves some out. This table holds 950,000 to 1,300,000 clones, roughly 70% found once. Sample: memory CD4+ T cells sorted from blood. Subset noted: CD45RA-negative fraction. The receptor set was obtained from a man younger than 35 in good health.

The genes are TRBV7-2 and TRBJ1-2; TRBD1 matches at 7 bases. The germline V gene encodes CDR1 SGHTA and CDR2 FQGNSA. The CDR3 length is 15 residues. V dropped 5 bases and J dropped 7; count of bases not matched to a gene: 13. In DNA form, the CDR3 reads TGTGCCAGCAGCACCACCACAGGGGCTTCGGGTGGCTACACCTTC. This gives the protein CASSTTTGASGGYTF.

This clone was recorded once. This chain links TRBV29-1 with TRBJ2-3; no clear D gene. Germline V lookup: CDR1 SQVTM, CDR2 ANQGSEA. The CDR3 runs 13 residues. The V end was cut by 4 bases, the J end by 3 bases, with 11 bases between. The CDR3 nucleotides are TGCAGCGTTGGGGTCCCTCCGACAGATACGCAGTATTTT. Translated, it gives CSVGVPPTDTQYF.

The rearrangement links TRBV30 to TRBJ2-5; 10 bases agree with TRBD2. V shed 5 bases and J 5 bases; nucleotides not matched to a gene: 8. This CDR3 has 14 residues. Germline CDR1 is GTSNPN and CDR2 is SVGIG (reference sequence). CDR3 sequence reads: CAWGAGTSEETQYF. The CDR3, as DNA: TGTGCCTGGGGGGCCGGGACTAGCGAGGAGACCCAGTACTTC.

This rearrangement joins TRBV27 to TRBJ2-5, with D hard to call. The CDR3 is 13 amino acids. Trimming took off 1 base at V and 4 bases at J, with 7 bases between the two ends. The germline gives CDR1 MNHEY, CDR2 SMNVEV (reference sequence). The CDR3 is CASSLWEGETQYF. The CDR3 DNA follows: TGTGCCAGCAGTTTATGGGAAGGAGAGACCCAGTACTTC.

V gene TRBV27 combines with J gene TRBJ1-4, with D maybe TRBD1 (5 bases). V was pared by 5 bases and J by 8 bases, with 15 bases between. Germline CDR1 MNHEY, CDR2 SMNVEV (reference sequence). The CDR3 length is 14 residues. CDR3: CASSATGSGEKLFF. DNA of the CDR3: TGTGCCAGCAGTGCTACAGGTTCAGGCGAAAAACTGTTTTTT.

The CDR3 bases are TGTGCCTGGAGTCATAGAGGGGGGTCTAGCTACACCTTC. Translation gives CAWSHRGGSSYTF. The chain couples TRBV30 to TRBJ1-2; possibly TRBD1 for D (6 bases). The CDR3 totals 13 residues. V dropped 2 bases and J dropped 9 bases, with 16 bases sitting between them. Germline V lookup: CDR1 GTSNPN, CDR2 SVGIG (reference sequence).

V gene TRBV7-2 combines with J gene TRBJ1-2; D is perhaps TRBD1 (5 bases). From germline, CDR1 is SGHTA and CDR2 FQGNSA. The CDR3 runs to 13 residues. Trimming pared 1 base from V and 8 bases from J, leaving 11 bases between. The CDR3 nucleotides read TGTGCCAGCAGCTTAGGTCCGGGGCGGGGCTACACCTTC. Translation: CASSLGPGRGYTF.

This chain links TRBV10-1 with TRBJ1-1; no clear D. This CDR3 spans 13 amino acids. Deletions cut 2 bases from V and 1 base from J, with 5 bases between. Germline V CDR1 and CDR2: WNHNN, SYGVQD (reference sequence). The CDR3 here is CASSELANTEAFF. For the CDR3, the DNA is TGCGCCAGCAGTGAGCTTGCGAACACTGAAGCTTTCTTT.